One and the same sample provided the 12 T cell receptor beta chains below, sequenced in a study of lymphopenia after photon versus proton radiotherapy. Assay: immunoSEQ multiplex PCR; the TCRdb copy retains only in-frame clones and omits some. The top ten clones hold roughly 18% of a sample with 52,000 or so clones, more than 90% of them seen once. The specimen comprised peripheral blood, sampled from a patient treated with photon-based radiotherapy. Receptors originate from a middle-aged woman with cholangiocarcinoma.

The chain uses TRBV7-6 and TRBJ2-7; a possible D gene is TRBD1 (5 bases). CDR3 length: 13 residues. The V gene lost 5 bases and the J gene lost 3 bases, with 11 bases spanning the gap. The germline V gene has CDR1 SGHVS and CDR2 FNYEAQ. CDR3 protein: CASSPGHNYEQYF. The CDR3 region has the DNA TGTGCCAGCAGCCCAGGACATAACTACGAGCAGTACTTC.

The gene calls are TRBV19 and TRBJ1-1; TRBD1 is a possible D gene (6 bases). This CDR3 contains 13 residues. V was trimmed by 6 bases and J by 1 base, leaving 9 bases between them. Germline V gene data show CDR1 as LNHDA and CDR2 as SQIVND (reference sequence). The CDR3 sequence: CASRRTENTEAFF. The CDR3 region has the DNA TGTGCCAGTAGAAGGACAGAGAACACTGAAGCTTTCTTT.

This sequence joins TRBV6-5 and TRBJ2-7, with D unresolved. The V and J ends lost 2 bases and 5 bases respectively, with 16 bases between them. The germline gives CDR1 MNHEY, CDR2 SVGAGI. The CDR3 extends over 15 amino acids. This CDR3 is CASSYDTRIGNEQYF. The CDR3 DNA follows: TGTGCCAGCAGTTACGACACACGGATTGGAAACGAGCAGTACTTC.

This rearrangement joins TRBV20-1 to TRBJ1-6; D remains unclear. V gave up 7 bases and J gave up 6 bases, with 7 bases separating them. The CDR3 runs to 11 residues. Germline V CDR1 and CDR2: DFQATT, SNEGSKA (reference sequence). This CDR3 is CSESGNSPLHF. As DNA, the CDR3 is TGCAGTGAGTCGGGTAATTCACCCCTCCACTTT.

The rearrangement links TRBV29-1 to TRBJ2-5; D ambiguous. CDR1 is SQVTM and CDR2 is ANQGSEA in the germline V gene. The CDR3 is made up of 15 amino acids. Trimming cost V 6 bases and J 7 bases, with 24 bases left between them. CDR3 nucleotide sequence: TGCAGCGTCGCTGCAGGCATGGCAAATATCGGGACCCAGTACTTC. This sequence encodes CSVAAGMANIGTQYF.

The chain employs TRBV9 and TRBJ1-2; a weak D match, TRBD1 (5 bases). The CDR3 is made up of 13 amino acids. In germline, CDR1 is SGDLS, CDR2 YYNGEE. V was cut by 2 bases and J by 6 bases, with 11 bases left in between. In nucleotides, the CDR3 is TGTGCCAGCAGCGTGGAGGGGCGGAATGGCTACACCTTC. Translating it yields CASSVEGRNGYTF.

This chain joins TRBV2 and TRBJ1-6; D is uncertain. V shed 3 bases and J shed 8 bases, with 8 bases lying between them. Looked up from germline, CDR1 is SNHLY and CDR2 is FYNNEI. The CDR3 spans 13 residues. DNA of the CDR3: TGTGCCAGCAGTGACAATTCAGATTCACCCCTCCACTTT. It yields the protein CASSDNSDSPLHF.

The chain links TRBV27 to TRBJ2-1; 7 bases agree with TRBD2. Germline V lookup: CDR1 MNHEY, CDR2 SMNVEV (reference sequence). This CDR3 has 17 amino acids. Trimming removed 4 bases from V and 0 bases from J; junction bases left unmatched: 9. As DNA, the CDR3 is TGTGCCAGCAGTTATAGGTTCGGGGGGTACTCCTACAATGAGCAGTTCTTC. Protein product: CASSYRFGGYSYNEQFF.

This chain uses TRBV5-4 with TRBJ2-3; D gene ambiguous. The CDR3 consists of 15 residues. V was clipped by 0 bases and J by 0 bases, with 8 bases between them. Germline V gene lookup returns CDR1 SGHNT and CDR2 YYREEE (reference sequence). The CDR3 spells CASSLGGGSTDTQYF. CDR3 bases: TGTGCCAGCAGCTTGGGGGGTGGGAGCACAGATACGCAGTATTTT. The full variable domain, in which reference TRBV5-4 and TRBJ2-3 provide the parts outside the CDR3, is ETGVTQSPTHLIKTRGQQVTLRCSSQSGHNTVSWYQQALGQGPQFIFQYYREEENGRGNFPPRFSGLQFPNYSSELNVNALELDDSALYLCASSLGGGSTDTQYFGPGTRLTVL.

The chain joins TRBV19 to TRBJ1-1; TRBD1 is a possible D gene (6 bases). Germline V gene lookup returns CDR1 LNHDA and CDR2 SQIVND (reference sequence). The CDR3 is 14 residues long. The germline V and J ends were trimmed by 6 bases and 8 bases, with 19 bases remaining between them. DNA for the CDR3: TGTGCCAGTAGCGGGATCAGGGGCGCAGGGGAAGCTTTCTTT. The encoded protein is CASSGIRGAGEAFF.

The chain carries TRBV7-2 and TRBJ1-2, with TRBD1 as a possible D gene (5 bases). Germline lookup yields CDR1 SGHTA and CDR2 FQGNSA. The CDR3 runs to 13 residues. Trimming stripped 4 bases from V and 4 bases from J, with 10 bases between. CDR3: CASSSRDRYGYTF. The CDR3 DNA follows: TGTGCCAGCAGCTCCCGGGACCGCTATGGCTACACCTTC.

This clone was detected once. The chain has TRBV19 and TRBJ1-2; a possible D gene is TRBD1 (5 bases). Germline V gives CDR1 LNHDA, CDR2 SQIVND (reference sequence). The length of the CDR3 is 11 residues. Trimming pared 6 bases from V and 4 bases from J, leaving 6 bases between. The CDR3 loop is CASSQGYGYTF. The DNA for the CDR3 is TGTGCCAGTAGCCAGGGCTATGGCTACACCTTC.